This T cell receptor (beta chain) was recovered during a study of blood T cells in healthy people across ages. Whole-study findings and limits: Total diversity from one million sequenced T cells was likely underestimated.

About this clonotype: The antigen is not known.

Germline CDR1 MGHDK, CDR2 SYGVNS. Trimming took 4 bases from V and 4 from J, leaving 10 bases between them. This CDR3 has 13 residues. Sample-barcoded 5' priming and a J-beta primer mix drove a second PCR of about 7 to 11 cycles. All samples gave at least 2.5 million CDR3-containing paired-end reads. From the 5' RACE reads, TCRdb called clonotypes with MiXCR, one entry per CDR3 protein. This table holds some 1.4 million distinct CDR3 sequences, 42% found once. The people who gave samples were healthy Caucasians from Russia, aged roughly 6 to 100. Roughly 10 milliliters of peripheral blood were drawn from each donor.

The rearrangement uses TRBV25-1 and TRBJ1-1; D is ambiguous. This clonotype originated in a woman aged 18 to 35 in good health. The sequenced sample consisted of blood. The CDR3 sequence is CASSGTSGTEAFF. The DNA for the CDR3 is TGTGCCAGCAGTGGTACGTCGGGCACTGAAGCTTTCTTT.